This T cell receptor (beta chain) stems from a study of cytomegalovirus exposure and HLA in healthy donors. Study-wide findings and caveats: Clusters of TCRs from the first cohort tended to co-occur in the roughly 120 validation repertoires (as a later analysis found).

For this clone: What it recognizes is unknown.

J lost 5 bases, V lost 3 bases, and 8 bases had no gene match. Germline-derived CDR1 and CDR2 are LNHDA and SQIVND (reference sequence). This CDR3 is 18 amino acids long. Sequenced by immunoSEQ multiplex PCR; TCRdb stores in-frame clones only, minus some. The sample has 130,000 to 150,000 clones, 70% to 90% seen once. The clonotype originates from a woman aged 30 to 39 in good health and CMV-seropositive. V is TRBV19 and J is TRBJ2-2, with TRBD2 matching 14 bases. Specimen: PBMCs. The CDR3 region has the DNA TGTGCCAGTAGTATTATCTTCGGGACTAGCGGGAGTACCGGGGAGCTGTTTTTT. This sequence encodes CASSIIFGTSGSTGELFF.